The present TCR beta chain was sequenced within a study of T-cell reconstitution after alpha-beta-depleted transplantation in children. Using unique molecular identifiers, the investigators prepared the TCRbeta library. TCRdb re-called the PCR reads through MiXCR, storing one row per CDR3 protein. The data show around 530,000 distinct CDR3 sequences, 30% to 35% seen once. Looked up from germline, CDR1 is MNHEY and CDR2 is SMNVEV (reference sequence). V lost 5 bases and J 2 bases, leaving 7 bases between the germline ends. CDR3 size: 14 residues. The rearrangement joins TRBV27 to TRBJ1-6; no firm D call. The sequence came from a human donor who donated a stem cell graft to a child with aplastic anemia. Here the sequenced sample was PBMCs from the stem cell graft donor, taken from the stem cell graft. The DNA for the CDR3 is TGTGCCAGCAGTCTACTTACCTATAATTCACCCCTCCACTTT. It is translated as CASSLLTYNSPLHF.